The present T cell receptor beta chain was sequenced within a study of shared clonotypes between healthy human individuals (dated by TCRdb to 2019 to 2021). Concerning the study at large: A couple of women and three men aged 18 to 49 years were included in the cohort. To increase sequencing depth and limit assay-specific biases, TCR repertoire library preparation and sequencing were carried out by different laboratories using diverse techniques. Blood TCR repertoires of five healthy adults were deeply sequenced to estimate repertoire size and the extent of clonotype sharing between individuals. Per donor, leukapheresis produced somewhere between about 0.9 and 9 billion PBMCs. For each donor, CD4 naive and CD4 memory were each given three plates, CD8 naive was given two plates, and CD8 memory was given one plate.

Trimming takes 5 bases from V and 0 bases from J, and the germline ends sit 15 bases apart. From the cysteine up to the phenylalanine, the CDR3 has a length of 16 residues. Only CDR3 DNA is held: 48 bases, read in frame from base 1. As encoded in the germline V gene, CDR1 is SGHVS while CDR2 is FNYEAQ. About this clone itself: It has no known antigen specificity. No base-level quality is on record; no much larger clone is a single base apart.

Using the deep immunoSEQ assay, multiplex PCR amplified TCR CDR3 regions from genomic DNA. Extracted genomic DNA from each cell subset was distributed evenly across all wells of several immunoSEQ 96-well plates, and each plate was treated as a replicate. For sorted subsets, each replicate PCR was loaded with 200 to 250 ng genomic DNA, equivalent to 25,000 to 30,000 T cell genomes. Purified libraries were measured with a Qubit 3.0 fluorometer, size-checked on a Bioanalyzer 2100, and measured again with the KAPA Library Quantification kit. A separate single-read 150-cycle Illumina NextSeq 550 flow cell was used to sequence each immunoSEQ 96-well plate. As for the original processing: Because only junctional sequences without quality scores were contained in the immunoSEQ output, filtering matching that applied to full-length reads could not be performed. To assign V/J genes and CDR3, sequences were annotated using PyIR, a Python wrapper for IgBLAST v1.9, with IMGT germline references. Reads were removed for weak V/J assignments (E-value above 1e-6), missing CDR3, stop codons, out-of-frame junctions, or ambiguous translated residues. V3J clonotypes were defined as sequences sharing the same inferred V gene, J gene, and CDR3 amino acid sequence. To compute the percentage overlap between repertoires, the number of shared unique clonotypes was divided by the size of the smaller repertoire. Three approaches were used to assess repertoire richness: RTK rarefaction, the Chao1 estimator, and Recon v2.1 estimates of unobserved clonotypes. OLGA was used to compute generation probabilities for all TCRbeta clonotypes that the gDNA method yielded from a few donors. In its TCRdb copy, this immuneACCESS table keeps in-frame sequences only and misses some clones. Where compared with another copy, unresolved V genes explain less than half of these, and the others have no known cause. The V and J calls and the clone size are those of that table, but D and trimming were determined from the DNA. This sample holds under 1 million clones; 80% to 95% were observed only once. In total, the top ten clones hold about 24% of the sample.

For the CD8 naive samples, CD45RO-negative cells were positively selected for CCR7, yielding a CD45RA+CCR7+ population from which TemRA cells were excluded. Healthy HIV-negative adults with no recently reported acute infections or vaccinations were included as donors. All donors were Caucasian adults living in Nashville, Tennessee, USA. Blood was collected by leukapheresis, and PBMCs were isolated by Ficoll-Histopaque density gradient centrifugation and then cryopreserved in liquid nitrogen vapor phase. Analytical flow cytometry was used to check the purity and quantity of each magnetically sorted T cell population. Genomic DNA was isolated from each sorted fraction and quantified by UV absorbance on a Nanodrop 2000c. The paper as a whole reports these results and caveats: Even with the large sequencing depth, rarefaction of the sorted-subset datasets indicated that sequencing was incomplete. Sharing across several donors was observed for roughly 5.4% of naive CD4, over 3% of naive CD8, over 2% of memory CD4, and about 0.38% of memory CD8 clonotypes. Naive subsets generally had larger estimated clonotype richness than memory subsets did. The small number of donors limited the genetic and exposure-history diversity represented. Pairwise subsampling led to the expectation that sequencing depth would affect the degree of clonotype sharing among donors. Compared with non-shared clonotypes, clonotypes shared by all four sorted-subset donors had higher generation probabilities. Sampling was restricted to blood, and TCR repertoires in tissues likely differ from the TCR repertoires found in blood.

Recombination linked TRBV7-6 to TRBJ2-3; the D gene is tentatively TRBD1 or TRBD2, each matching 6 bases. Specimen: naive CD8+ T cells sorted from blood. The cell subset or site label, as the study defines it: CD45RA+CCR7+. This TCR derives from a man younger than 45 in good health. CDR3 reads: CASSPMGGPSTDTQYF. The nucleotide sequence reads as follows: TGTGCCAGCAGCCCAATGGGGGGCCCAAGCACAGATACGCAGTATTTT.